These 9 T cell receptor beta chains were sequenced from one sample in a study of technical replicates of blood from a few donors (dated by TCRdb to 2016 to 2017). Receptors were amplified or captured by the immunoSEQ multiplex PCR assay. TCRdb took this table from immuneACCESS and kept in-frame rearrangements with V and J called. Such tables lack part of the clones; where checked against another copy, unresolved V genes explain under half of the gap, and the rest is unexplained. The sample table lists 75,000 to 90,000 clones, 95% to 97% of them with a count of one. The ten largest clones add up to roughly 0.34% of the sample. Source material: T cells isolated from PBMCs. These receptors came from a human donor in good health.

V gene TRBV28 combines with J gene TRBJ2-7, with D possibly being TRBD2 (5 bases). This CDR3 region has 11 residues. V lost 1 base and J lost 7, with 5 bases in between. Germline CDR1 and CDR2: MDHEN and SYDVKM. For the CDR3, the DNA is TGTGCCAGCAGTTTATCGGGGGAGCAGTACTTC. Encoded protein: CASSLSGEQYF.

Of note for this clone: At one of its ends the junction is not consistent with the germline gene, which may arise from a read error. The chain couples TRBV7-7 to TRBJ2-3; no definite D call. The CDR3 extends over 13 amino acids. Germline CDR1 reads SSHAT; CDR2 reads FNYEAQ (reference sequence). The CDR3 sequence is CASSLESTDTQYF. The CDR3 DNA reads as TGTGCTAGCAGCTTAGAATCGACAGATACGCAGTATTTT.

The V call is TRBV4-3, the J call TRBJ1-1; a possible D gene is TRBD1 (5 bases). Germline V gives CDR1 LGHNA, CDR2 YSLEER. The length of the CDR3 is 14 residues. The ends were cut back, 4 bases at V and 5 bases at J, with 14 bases in the middle. The CDR3 nucleotides are TGCGCCAGCAGCCCCTCAGGGAGGGGTACTGAAGCTTTCTTT. Encoded protein: CASSPSGRGTEAFF.

The chain recombines TRBV6-5 with TRBJ2-1; TRBD2 matches at 7 bases. Germline lookup yields CDR1 MNHEY and CDR2 SVGAGI. The CDR3 has 14 amino acids. V lost 2 bases and J lost 6; bases outside the gene matches: 4. The CDR3 sequence: CASSYGEGLNEQFF. The CDR3 nucleotides read TGTGCCAGCAGTTACGGGGAGGGCCTCAATGAGCAGTTCTTC.

This sequence joins TRBV15 and TRBJ2-7; TRBD1 might be the D (6 bases). This CDR3 region has 16 residues. The V gene's germline CDR1 is LNHNV and CDR2 YYDKDF (reference sequence). V was cut by 0 bases and J by 2 bases, with 14 bases left in between. CDR3 loop: CATSRDRAGGAYEQYF. Here the CDR3 DNA reads TGTGCCACCAGCAGAGATAGGGCTGGGGGCGCCTACGAGCAGTACTTC.

The chain uses TRBV6-5 and TRBJ1-2; D is ambiguous. V was clipped by 0 bases and J by 6 bases, with 11 bases between them. Germline V gene data show CDR1 as MNHEY and CDR2 as SVGAGI. The length of the CDR3 is 14 residues. The CDR3 region is CASSYSNLAHGYTF. CDR3 bases: TGTGCCAGCAGTTACTCGAATCTAGCCCATGGCTACACCTTC.

V and J are TRBV9 and TRBJ1-5; D ambiguous. The CDR3 extends over 13 amino acids. Trimming removed 4 bases at V and 3 bases at J, with 8 bases between. The V gene's germline CDR1 is SGDLS and CDR2 YYNGEE. CDR3 sequence reads: CASSMGFNQPQHF. The CDR3 DNA follows: TGTGCCAGCAGCATGGGCTTCAATCAGCCCCAGCATTTT. The full variable domain, completed using reference TRBV9 and TRBJ1-5, is DSGVTQTPKHLITATGQRVTLRCSPRSGDLSVYWYQQSLDQGLQFLIQYYNGEERAKGNILERFSAQQFPDLHSELNLSSLELGDSALYFCASSMGFNQPQHFGDGTRLSIL.

The rearrangement links TRBV14 to TRBJ1-2; the match to TRBD1 covers 7 bases. Unmatched junction bases numbered 9, after V lost 4 bases and J lost 4 bases. This CDR3 comprises 15 residues. Germline V gene sequence: CDR1 SGHDN, CDR2 FVKESK. The CDR3: CASSPSPGTAYGYTF. Written as DNA, the CDR3 is TGTGCCAGCAGCCCCTCCCCTGGGACAGCCTATGGCTACACCTTC.

The chain links TRBV6-6 to TRBJ1-5; the D is unclear. Germline CDR1 and CDR2: MNHNY and SVGAGI (reference sequence). The CDR3 has 15 amino acids. V was cut by 7 bases and J by 8 bases, with 21 bases left in between. For the CDR3, the DNA is TGTGCCAGCAATACGCGGTCATCCGGAATAAAGCCCCAGCATTTT. It specifies CASNTRSSGIKPQHF.